This TCR beta chain was documented in a study of blood T cell repertoires in COVID-19. The overall study: COVID-19 samples, acute and convalescent, were from the United States, Italy and Spain. T cells, B-cell-depleted T cells, or PBMCs supplied cDNA or gDNA.

This CDR3 spans 14 amino acids. Trimming removed 4 bases at V and 1 base at J, with 10 bases between. Germline V CDR1 and CDR2: MNHEY, SVGEGT. Assay: immunoSEQ multiplex PCR; the TCRdb copy retains only in-frame clones and omits some. The sample contains roughly 100,000 clones, about 91% of which appear only once. V usage is TRBV6-2 or TRBV6-3 and J usage is TRBJ1-1; the D gene is possibly TRBD1 (6 bases). The receptor was isolated from a woman in her sixties or seventies with acute or convalescent COVID-19. Sequencing used peripheral blood. CDR3 in DNA: TGTGCCAGCAGTTTCGACAGGTCGAACACTGAAGCTTTCTTT. Its translation: CASSFDRSNTEAFF.